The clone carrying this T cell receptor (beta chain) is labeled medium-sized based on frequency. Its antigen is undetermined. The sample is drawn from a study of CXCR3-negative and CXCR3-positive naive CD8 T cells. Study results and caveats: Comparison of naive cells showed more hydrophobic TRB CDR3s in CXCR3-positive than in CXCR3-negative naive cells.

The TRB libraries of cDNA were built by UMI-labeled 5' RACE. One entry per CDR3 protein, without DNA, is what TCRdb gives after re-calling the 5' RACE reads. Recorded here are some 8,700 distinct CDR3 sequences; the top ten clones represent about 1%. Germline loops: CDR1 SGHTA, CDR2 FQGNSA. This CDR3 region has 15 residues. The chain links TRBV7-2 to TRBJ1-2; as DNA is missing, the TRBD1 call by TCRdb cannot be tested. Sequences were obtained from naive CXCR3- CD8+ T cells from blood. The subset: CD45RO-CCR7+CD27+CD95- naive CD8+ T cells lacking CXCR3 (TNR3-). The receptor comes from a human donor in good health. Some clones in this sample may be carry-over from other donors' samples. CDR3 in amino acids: CASSFEEGARYGYTF. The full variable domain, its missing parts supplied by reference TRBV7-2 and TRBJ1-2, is GAGVSQSPSNKVTEKGKDVELRCDPISGHTALYWYRQSLGQGLEFLIYFQGNSAPDKSGLPSDRFSAERTGGSVSTLTIQRTQQEDSAVYLCASSFEEGARYGYTFGSGTRLTVV.